A selection of T cell receptor beta chains follows, all from one sample in a study of siplizumab effects on memory and regulatory T cells. Generated by immunoSEQ multiplex PCR, the TCRdb table keeps only in-frame clones and is missing some. Found here are 98,000 or so clones, over 90% of them singletons; the top ten hold approximately 0.58%. Source material: Tregs sorted from blood. Every receptor here comes from a human donor in good health. Both conserved end residues are part of each CDR3. A D gene is named only where the DNA matches it firmly. For some rows the clone size is stated as once, few or many, or as a class when expanded; others skip it.

D: TRBD1
size: NA
V: TRBV2
J: TRBJ2-2
CDR3: CASRGQATNTGELFF
DNA: TGTGCCAGCAGGGGACAGGCAACGAACACCGGGGAGCTGTTTTTT

D: NA
size: NA
V: TRBV7-2
J: TRBJ2-7
CDR3: CASRTDSYEQYF
DNA: TGTGCCAGCAGAACAGACAGTTACGAGCAGTACTTC

D: NA
size: NA
V: TRBV5-1
J: TRBJ2-7
CDR3: CASSPGHIYLSYEQYF
DNA: TGCGCCAGCAGCCCAGGACACATATATTTATCCTACGAGCAGTACTTC

D: NA
size: NA
V: TRBV18
J: TRBJ2-5
CDR3: CASSPFPGETQYF
DNA: TGTGCCAGCTCACCCTTCCCGGGGGAGACCCAGTACTTC

D: TRBD2
size: NA
V: TRBV30
J: TRBJ2-7
CDR3: CAWSHRLAGEQYF
DNA: TGTGCCTGGAGCCACCGGTTAGCGGGCGAGCAGTACTTC

D: NA
size: NA
V: TRBV5-1
J: TRBJ2-3
CDR3: CASRAGQVDTQYF
DNA: TGCGCCAGCAGAGCGGGACAGGTTGATACGCAGTATTTT

D: NA
size: NA
V: TRBV6-1
J: TRBJ2-7
CDR3: CASSARRGTYEQYF
DNA: TGTGCCAGCAGTGCTCGACGGGGAACCTACGAGCAGTACTTC

D: NA
size: once
V: TRBV6-5
J: TRBJ1-1
CDR3: CASSFDRRELEAFF
DNA: TGTGCCAGCAGTTTCGACAGGCGAGAGTTAGAAGCTTTCTTT

D: NA
size: NA
V: TRBV29-1
J: TRBJ2-7
CDR3: CSGGAGSGYEQYF
DNA: TGCAGCGGGGGGGCGGGAAGTGGCTACGAGCAGTACTTC

D: NA
size: NA
V: TRBV5-1
J: TRBJ2-3
CDR3: CASSAGLGWSTDTQYF
DNA: TGCGCCAGCAGCGCTGGACTGGGGTGGAGCACAGATACGCAGTATTTT

D: NA
size: NA
V: TRBV5-6
J: TRBJ1-5
CDR3: CASSFGDQPQHF
DNA: TGTGCCAGCAGCTTCGGGGATCAGCCCCAGCATTTT

D: NA
size: NA
V: TRBV29-1
J: TRBJ2-4
CDR3: CSVAQGGAKNIQYF
DNA: TGCAGCGTCGCCCAAGGTGGAGCCAAAAACATTCAGTACTTC

D: NA
size: NA
V: TRBV30
J: TRBJ2-3
CDR3: CAWSYRADTQYF
DNA: TGTGCCTGGAGCTACCGGGCAGATACGCAGTATTTT

D: TRBD2
size: NA
V: TRBV10-3
J: TRBJ2-1
CDR3: CAIRGGLEKNEQFF
DNA: TGTGCCATCAGAGGGGGACTAGAAAAAAATGAGCAGTTCTTC

D: NA
size: NA
V: TRBV7-9
J: TRBJ1-2
CDR3: CASSLNQAGGYTF
DNA: TGTGCCAGCAGCTTAAACCAGGCAGGGGGCTACACCTTC

D: NA
size: NA
V: TRBV6-1
J: TRBJ2-7
CDR3: CASKGGSYEQYF
DNA: TGTGCCAGCAAAGGGGGTTCCTACGAGCAGTACTTC

D: NA
size: NA
V: TRBV9
J: TRBJ2-2
CDR3: CASTEGPNTGELFF
DNA: TGTGCCAGCACTGAGGGACCGAACACCGGGGAGCTGTTTTTT

D: NA
size: NA
V: TRBV5-8
J: TRBJ1-1
CDR3: CASSPFSGVAFF
DNA: TGTGCCAGCAGCCCATTCTCCGGTGTAGCTTTCTTT

D: NA
size: NA
V: TRBV18
J: TRBJ2-3
CDR3: CASSPANAGRNTDTQYF
DNA: TGTGCCAGCTCACCAGCGAACGCGGGACGCAACACAGATACGCAGTATTTT

D: NA
size: NA
V: TRBV2
J: TRBJ1-5
CDR3: CASSELSQRNQPQHF
DNA: TGTGCCAGCAGTGAACTCTCGCAGCGCAATCAGCCCCAGCATTTT

D: NA
size: NA
V: TRBV9
J: TRBJ1-1
CDR3: CASSFGGVVTEAFF
DNA: TGTGCCAGCAGCTTCGGGGGGGTGGTCACTGAAGCTTTCTTT

D: NA
size: NA
V: TRBV2
J: TRBJ2-7
CDR3: CASRGPPPSYEQYF
DNA: TGTGCCTCTCGCGGGCCCCCCCCTTCCTACGAGCAGTACTTC

D: TRBD2
size: NA
V: TRBV7-3
J: TRBJ2-1
CDR3: CASSFSGLAVDEQFF
DNA: TGTGCCAGCAGCTTCAGTGGACTAGCTGTCGATGAGCAGTTCTTC

D: NA
size: NA
V: TRBV7-8
J: TRBJ2-5
CDR3: CASSPSGTGETQYF
DNA: TGTGCCAGCAGCCCCTCCGGGACGGGTGAGACCCAGTACTTC